This T cell receptor (beta chain) was captured by sequencing in a study of beta chain features in type 1 diabetes. With 2 bases removed from V and 6 bases from J, the gap between germline ends came to 11 bases. This CDR3 is built from 15 residues. Germline V gene sequence: CDR1 MRHNA, CDR2 SNTAGT. There was one heparinised blood draw per donor, averaging roughly 110 mL. The authors sorted CD4+ naive, central memory, regulatory and stem cell-like memory cells via CD45RO/CCR7/CD25/CD127/CD95/CD27. Isolated RNA was reverse transcribed in full, so expressed TCRB transcripts were sequenced. Only in-frame clones appear in the TCRdb table, and some are missing; sequencing was by immunoSEQ multiplex PCR. The sample consists of 100,000 to 150,000 clones, around 8.8% of them appearing once. Concerning this clone: As yet, its antigen is unknown.

General study points: Shorter templates might be favored by PCR, equally in patients and controls. The study found moderately but significantly shorter TCRB CDR3s in all four CD4+ subsets of Type 1 diabetes patients.

The sample comprised central memory CD4+ T cells from blood. The clonotype originates from a man aged 30 to 45 with type 1 diabetes. The chain has TRBV6-4 and TRBJ1-6, with D hard to call. CDR3 region: CASSDDASGNSPLHF. In DNA, the CDR3 is TGTGCCAGCAGTGACGATGCGTCGGGTAATTCACCCCTCCACTTT.